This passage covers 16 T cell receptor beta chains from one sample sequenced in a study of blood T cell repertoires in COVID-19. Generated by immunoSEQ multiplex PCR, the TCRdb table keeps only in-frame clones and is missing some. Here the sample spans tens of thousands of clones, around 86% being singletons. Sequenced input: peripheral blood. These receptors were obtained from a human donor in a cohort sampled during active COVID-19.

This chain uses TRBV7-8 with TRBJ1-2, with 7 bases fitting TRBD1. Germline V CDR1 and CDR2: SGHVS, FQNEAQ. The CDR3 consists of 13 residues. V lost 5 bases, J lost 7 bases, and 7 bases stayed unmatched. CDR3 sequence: CASSDIRGSGYTF. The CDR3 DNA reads TGTGCCAGCAGCGACATCAGGGGGTCTGGCTACACCTTC.

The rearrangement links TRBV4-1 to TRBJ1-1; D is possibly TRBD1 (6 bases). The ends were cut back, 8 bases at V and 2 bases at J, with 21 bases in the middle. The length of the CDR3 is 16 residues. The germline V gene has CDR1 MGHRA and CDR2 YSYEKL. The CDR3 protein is CASHPGPGERNTEAFF. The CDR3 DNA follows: TGCGCCAGCCATCCCGGGCCAGGGGAAAGAAACACTGAAGCTTTCTTT.

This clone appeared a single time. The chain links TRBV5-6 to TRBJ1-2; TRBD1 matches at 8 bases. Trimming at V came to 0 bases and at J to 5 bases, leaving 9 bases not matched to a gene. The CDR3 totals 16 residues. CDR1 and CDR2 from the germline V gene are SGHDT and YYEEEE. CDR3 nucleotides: TGTGCCAGCAGCTTGGCTAGGACAGGGTACGGGTATGGCTACACCTTC. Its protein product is CASSLARTGYGYGYTF.

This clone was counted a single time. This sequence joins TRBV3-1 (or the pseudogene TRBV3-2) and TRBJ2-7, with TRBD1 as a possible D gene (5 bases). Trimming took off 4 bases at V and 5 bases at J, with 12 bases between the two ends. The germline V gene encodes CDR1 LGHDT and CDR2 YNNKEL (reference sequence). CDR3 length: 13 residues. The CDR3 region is CASSRKGVHEQYF. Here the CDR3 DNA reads TGTGCCAGCAGCCGTAAAGGGGTCCACGAGCAGTACTTC.

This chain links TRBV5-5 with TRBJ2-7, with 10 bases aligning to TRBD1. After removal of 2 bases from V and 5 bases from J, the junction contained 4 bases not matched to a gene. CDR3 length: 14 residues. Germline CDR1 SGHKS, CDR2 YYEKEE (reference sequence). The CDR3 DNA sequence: TGTGCCAGCAGCTTCGGGACAGGGGAGGACGAGCAGTACTTC. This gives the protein CASSFGTGEDEQYF.

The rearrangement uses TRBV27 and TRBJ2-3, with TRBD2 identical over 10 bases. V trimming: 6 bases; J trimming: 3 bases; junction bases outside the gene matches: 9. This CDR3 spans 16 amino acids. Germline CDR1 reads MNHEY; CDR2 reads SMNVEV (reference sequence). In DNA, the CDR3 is TGTGCCAGCAGGCGAGGGACTAGCGCCATGACAGATACGCAGTATTTT. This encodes CASRRGTSAMTDTQYF.

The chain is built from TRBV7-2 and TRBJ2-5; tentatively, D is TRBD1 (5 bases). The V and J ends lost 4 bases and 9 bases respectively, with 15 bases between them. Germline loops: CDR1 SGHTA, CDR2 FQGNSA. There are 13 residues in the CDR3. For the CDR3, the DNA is TGTGCCAGCAGCTCAGGGAACCGACCCTCCCAGTACTTC. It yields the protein CASSSGNRPSQYF.

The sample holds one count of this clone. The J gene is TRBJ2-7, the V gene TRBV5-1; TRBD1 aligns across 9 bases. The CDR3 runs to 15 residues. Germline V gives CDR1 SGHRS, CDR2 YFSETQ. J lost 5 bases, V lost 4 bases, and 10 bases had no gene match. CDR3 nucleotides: TGCGCCAGCAGCCCGGGAGGACAGGGGACCCACGAGCAGTACTTC. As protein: CASSPGGQGTHEQYF.

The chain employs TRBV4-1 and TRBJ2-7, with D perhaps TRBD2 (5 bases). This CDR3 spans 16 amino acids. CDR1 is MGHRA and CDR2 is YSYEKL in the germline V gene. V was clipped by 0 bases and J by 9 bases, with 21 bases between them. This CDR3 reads CASSQDVQRAPRGQYF. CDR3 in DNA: TGCGCCAGCAGCCAAGATGTACAGCGAGCCCCCCGGGGGCAGTACTTC.

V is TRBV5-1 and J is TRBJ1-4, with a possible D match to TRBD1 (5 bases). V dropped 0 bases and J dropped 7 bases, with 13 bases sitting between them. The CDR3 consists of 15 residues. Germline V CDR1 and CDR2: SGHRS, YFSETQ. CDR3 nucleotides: TGCGCCAGCAGCTTGGCTGGGGCGAACGGTGAAAAACTGTTTTTT. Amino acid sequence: CASSLAGANGEKLFF.

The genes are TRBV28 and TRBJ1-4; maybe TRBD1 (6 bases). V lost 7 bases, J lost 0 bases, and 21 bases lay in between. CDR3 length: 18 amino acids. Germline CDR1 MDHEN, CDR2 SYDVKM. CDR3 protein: CASTRAGALTATNEKLFF. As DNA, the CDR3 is TGTGCCAGCACCAGAGCGGGGGCGTTAACAGCAACTAATGAAAAACTGTTTTTT.

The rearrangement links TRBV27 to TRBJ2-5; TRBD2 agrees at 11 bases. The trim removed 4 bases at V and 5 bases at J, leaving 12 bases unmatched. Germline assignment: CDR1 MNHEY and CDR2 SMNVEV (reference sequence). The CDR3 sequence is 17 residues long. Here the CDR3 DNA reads TGTGCCAGCAGTTCCACGCCTTCTAGCGGGGGGAGGGAGACCCAGTACTTC. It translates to CASSSTPSSGGRETQYF.

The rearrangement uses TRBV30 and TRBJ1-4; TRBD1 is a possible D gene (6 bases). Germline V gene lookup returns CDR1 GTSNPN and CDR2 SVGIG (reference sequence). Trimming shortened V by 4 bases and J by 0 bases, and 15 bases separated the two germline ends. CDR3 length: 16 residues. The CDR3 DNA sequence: TGTGCCTGGAATGTGGGGGCGTACACAACTAATGAAAAACTGTTTTTT. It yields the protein CAWNVGAYTTNEKLFF.

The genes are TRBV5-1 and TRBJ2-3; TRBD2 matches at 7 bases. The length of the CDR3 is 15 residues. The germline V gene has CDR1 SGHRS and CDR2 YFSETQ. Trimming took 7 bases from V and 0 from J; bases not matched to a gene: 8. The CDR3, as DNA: TGCGCCAGCTCGTCTAGCGGAGATAGCACAGATACGCAGTATTTT. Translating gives CASSSSGDSTDTQYF.

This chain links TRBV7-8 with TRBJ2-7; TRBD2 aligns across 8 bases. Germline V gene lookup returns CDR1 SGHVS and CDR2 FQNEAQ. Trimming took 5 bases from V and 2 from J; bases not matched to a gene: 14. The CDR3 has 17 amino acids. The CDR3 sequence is CASSPAGGGRIPYEQYF. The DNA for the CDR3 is TGTGCCAGCAGCCCCGCGGGGGGCGGGCGCATTCCCTACGAGCAGTACTTC. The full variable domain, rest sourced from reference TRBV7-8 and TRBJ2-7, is GAGVSQSPRYKVAKRGQDVALRCDPISGHVSLFWYQQALGQGPEFLTYFQNEAQLDKSGLPSDRFFAERPEGSVSTLKIQRTQQEDSAVYLCASSPAGGGRIPYEQYFGPGTRLTVT.

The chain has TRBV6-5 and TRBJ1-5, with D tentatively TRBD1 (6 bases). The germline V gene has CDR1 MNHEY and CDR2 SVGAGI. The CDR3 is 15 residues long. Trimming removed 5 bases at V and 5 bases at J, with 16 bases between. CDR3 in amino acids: CASSQGTAEYQPQHF. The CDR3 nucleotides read TGTGCCAGCAGTCAGGGGACGGCCGAATATCAGCCCCAGCATTTT.